A selection of T cell receptor beta chains follows, all from one sample in a study of long-term antiretroviral therapy in people with HIV. Sequenced by immunoSEQ multiplex PCR; TCRdb stores in-frame clones only, minus some. The data show under 50,000 clones, 75% to 90% seen once. Specimen: unsorted PBMCs, collected just before starting antiretroviral therapy. All receptors derive from a young woman with HIV. The CDR3 runs from the conserved cysteine through the conserved F or W. The order of the fields is V gene, J gene, CDR3 length, D gene, clone size, CDR3 DNA, CDR3 protein. A D gene is named only where the DNA matches it firmly. Clone size, where shown, is once, few, many, or a class for clones that have expanded.

TRBV7-7,TRBJ2-1,14,-,-,TGTGCTAGCAGCTCCGACCGGATGGACAATGAGCAGTTCTTC,CASSSDRMDNEQFF
TRBV18,TRBJ1-1,15,TRBD1,-,TGTGCCAGCTCACCATCGACAGGGGGCAACACTGAAGCTTTCTTT,CASSPSTGGNTEAFF
TRBV7-2,TRBJ2-1,15,-,-,TGTGCCAGCAGCTTAGTCGTTGGAAGCGGGTATGAGCAGTTCTTC,CASSLVVGSGYEQFF
TRBV28,TRBJ2-5,16,TRBD1,few,TGTGCCAGCACCATGGGGGGACAGGGGGCCGGCGAGACCCAGTACTTC,CASTMGGQGAGETQYF
TRBV15,TRBJ2-7,14,-,-,TGTGCCACCAGCGATAGCGGCCTCTCCTACGAGCAGTACTTC,CATSDSGLSYEQYF
TRBV6-5,TRBJ2-7,13,-,-,TGTGCCAGCAGCGCCGTTGGCCCTAAGGAGCAGTACTTC,CASSAVGPKEQYF
TRBV7-2,TRBJ2-2,16,-,-,TGTGCCAGCAGCTTAGAACAGGGCCTGAACACCGGGGAGCTGTTTTTT,CASSLEQGLNTGELFF
TRBV29-1,TRBJ2-3,12,TRBD2,-,TGCAGCGTTGAACGGGGGGGGGATACGCAGTATTTT,CSVERGGDTQYF
TRBV2,TRBJ2-1,18,TRBD2,-,TGTGCCAGTACCGAGACTAGCGGGGCCCTTAGCTCCTACAATGAGCAGTTCTTC,CASTETSGALSSYNEQFF
TRBV7-9,TRBJ1-3,15,-,-,TGTGCCAGCAGCTTAGAACAGGACTCTGGAAACACCATATATTTT,CASSLEQDSGNTIYF
TRBV28,TRBJ2-7,19,TRBD2,-,TGTGCCAGCAGTTTCGTAGGACTAGCGGGAGGGGGGATCTCCTACGAGCAGTACTTC,CASSFVGLAGGGISYEQYF
TRBV10-3,TRBJ1-2,16,-,-,TGTGCCATCAGTGACCGAGGGAGGGGACCCCTCCATGGCTACACCTTC,CAISDRGRGPLHGYTF